The 32 T cell receptor beta chains given below trace back to one sample, sequenced in a study of control samples from healthy donors and cancer patients. Method: immunoSEQ multiplex PCR; TCRdb's copy keeps in-frame clones and lacks some. The table has about 180,000 clones, around 90% seen once. Sequenced sample: blood. The receptors here all came from a man between 25 and 39 years old in good health.

The V gene is TRBV6-2 or TRBV6-3, the J gene TRBJ2-1, with 7 bases lining up with TRBD1. Trimming at V came to 4 bases and at J to 0 bases, leaving 3 bases not matched to a gene. This CDR3 is 15 amino acids long. Germline-derived CDR1 and CDR2 are MNHEY and SVGEGT. CDR3: CASSFWDSSYNEQFF. The CDR3 nucleotides read TGTGCCAGCAGTTTCTGGGACAGCTCCTACAATGAGCAGTTCTTC.

The J gene is TRBJ1-1, the V gene TRBV18; D may be TRBD1 (5 bases). Per the germline V gene, CDR1 is KGHSH and CDR2 is LQKENI. Deletions cut 6 bases from V and 0 bases from J, with 11 bases between. CDR3 length: 14 amino acids. The CDR3 reads CASSPGGVNTEAFF. CDR3 coding DNA: TGTGCCAGCTCCCCCGGGGGAGTGAACACTGAAGCTTTCTTT.

The chain combines TRBV27 with TRBJ2-2; TRBD1 agrees at 8 bases. Germline CDR1 and CDR2: MNHEY and SMNVEV (reference sequence). CDR3 size: 14 residues. The J segment lost 6 bases and the V segment lost 8 bases, leaving 8 bases of the junction unmatched. The CDR3 spells CASQGARESGELFF. CDR3 sequence (DNA): TGTGCCAGCCAGGGGGCGCGGGAATCCGGGGAGCTGTTTTTT.

The rearrangement joins TRBV5-1 to TRBJ1-2; 7 bases are a match to TRBD1. Trimming cost V 2 bases and J 6 bases; bases outside gene matches: 10. The CDR3 length is 15 residues. Germline CDR1 reads SGHRS; CDR2 reads YFSETQ. CDR3: CASSFLPTGTDGYTF. The CDR3 coding sequence is TGCGCCAGCAGCTTTCTTCCAACCGGGACAGATGGCTACACCTTC.

The CDR3 spells CASSQGTGAKVEQYF. The DNA for the CDR3 is TGTGCCAGCAGCCAAGGAACGGGGGCAAAGGTCGAGCAGTACTTC. This rearrangement joins TRBV4-2 to TRBJ2-7; either TRBD1 or TRBD2 may supply D (6 bases each). The V end lost 1 base, the J end lost 6 bases, and 16 bases lay between the germline ends. Germline values: CDR1 LGHNA, CDR2 YNFKEQ. The CDR3 runs to 15 residues.

The chain uses TRBV11-2 and TRBJ2-7; 7 nucleotides agree with TRBD1. Trimming removed 5 bases from V and 2 bases from J; junction bases left unmatched: 6. The CDR3 spans 14 residues. CDR1 is SGHAT, CDR2 FQNNGV, per germline. Here the CDR3 reads CASSTYRGPYEQYF. CDR3 nucleotides: TGTGCCAGCAGCACCTACAGGGGCCCCTACGAGCAGTACTTC.

J is TRBJ1-1 and V is TRBV5-1; no reliable D call. V lost 0 bases to trimming and J lost 6 bases, with 15 bases between them. The CDR3 contains 15 residues. CDR1 is SGHRS and CDR2 is YFSETQ in the germline V gene. The CDR3 DNA reads as TGCGCCAGCAGCTTGGCTGTTGTGGCGGGATCTGAAGCTTTCTTT. Residues: CASSLAVVAGSEAFF.

V gene TRBV30 combines with J gene TRBJ1-3; D unclear. The CDR3 is made up of 17 amino acids. The germline V and J ends were trimmed by 0 bases and 0 bases, with 15 bases remaining between them. The germline CDR1 and CDR2 sequences are GTSNPN and SVGIG (reference sequence). Here the CDR3 DNA reads TGTGCCTGGAGTGTAAGCAACAGACGAATCTCTGGAAACACCATATATTTT. It codes for CAWSVSNRRISGNTIYF.

The chain combines TRBV7-2 with TRBJ1-2; the match to TRBD1 covers 7 bases. V shed 3 bases and J 7 bases; nucleotides not matched to a gene: 8. Germline CDR1 reads SGHTA; CDR2 reads FQGNSA. The CDR3 has 14 residues. The DNA for the CDR3 is TGTGCCAGCAGCTTTTTACAAGGGGGCGGTGGCTACACCTTC. It yields the protein CASSFLQGGGGYTF. Supplemented by reference TRBV7-2 and TRBJ1-2, the full variable domain reads GAGVSQSPSNKVTEKGKDVELRCDPISGHTALYWYRQSLGQGLEFLIYFQGNSAPDKSGLPSDRFSAERTGGSVSTLTIQRTQQEDSAVYLCASSFLQGGGGYTFGSGTRLTVV.

The chain employs TRBV2 and TRBJ1-4, with 8 positions matching TRBD1. The junction had 3 bases not matched to a gene; V was cut back by 4 bases and J by 8 bases. Per the germline V gene, CDR1 is SNHLY and CDR2 is FYNNEI. The CDR3 extends over 13 amino acids. The CDR3 DNA is TGTGCCAGCAGTGGACAGGGGTACGAAAAACTGTTTTTT. Its protein product is CASSGQGYEKLFF.

This clone occurred once. The J gene is TRBJ1-2, the V gene TRBV7-2; TRBD1 might be the D (5 bases). The germline CDR1 and CDR2 sequences are SGHTA and FQGNSA. This CDR3 is 17 amino acids long. V was cut by 0 bases and J by 4 bases, with 18 bases left in between. CDR3 amino acids: CASSLASWGGTGYGYTF. CDR3 coding DNA: TGTGCCAGCAGCTTAGCCTCCTGGGGGGGAACAGGCTATGGCTACACCTTC.

J is TRBJ2-3 and V is TRBV5-4; TRBD2 matches at 8 bases. Germline V lookup: CDR1 SGHNT, CDR2 YYREEE (reference sequence). With 4 bases clipped from V and 1 base from J, the junction kept 5 bases outside the gene matches. This CDR3 region has 15 residues. The CDR3 region has the DNA TGTGCCAGCAGCGCGCGGGGGGATGGCACAGATACGCAGTATTTT. It yields the protein CASSARGDGTDTQYF.

Written as DNA, the CDR3 is TGTGCCAGCAGCTTCGGGGGGATCAATGAAAAACTGTTTTTT. Translated: CASSFGGINEKLFF. The chain employs TRBV5-4 and TRBJ1-4; a possible D gene is TRBD1 (5 bases). Trimming stripped 2 bases from V and 5 bases from J, with 10 bases between. The CDR3 covers 14 residues. Germline CDR1 is SGHNT and CDR2 is YYREEE (reference sequence).

The rearrangement joins TRBV11-2 to TRBJ2-5, with 7 bases matching TRBD1. V lost 4 bases and J lost 7; bases outside the gene matches: 12. In germline, CDR1 is SGHAT, CDR2 FQNNGV. CDR3 length: 15 amino acids. The CDR3 region has the DNA TGTGCCAGCAGCTCAAGGGGGCCTACCCGTGGGACCCAGTACTTC. It yields the protein CASSSRGPTRGTQYF.

The rearrangement links TRBV29-1 to TRBJ1-2; tentatively, D is TRBD1 (5 bases). The CDR3 runs to 13 residues. V lost 1 base, J lost 4 bases, and 10 bases lay in between. Looked up from germline, CDR1 is SQVTM and CDR2 is ANQGSEA. The DNA for the CDR3 is TGCAGCGTTGAAGGGGGGGGACTCTATGGCTACACCTTC. It specifies CSVEGGGLYGYTF.

The chain couples TRBV28 to TRBJ1-4, with D unclear. Germline values: CDR1 MDHEN, CDR2 SYDVKM. With 5 bases removed from V and 5 bases from J, the gap between germline ends came to 9 bases. This CDR3 has 13 residues. The CDR3 spells CASSGRLNEKLFF. Written as DNA, the CDR3 is TGTGCCAGCAGTGGCAGACTAAATGAAAAACTGTTTTTT.

This chain links TRBV4-3 with TRBJ1-2; D ambiguous. The V gene's germline CDR1 is LGHNA and CDR2 YSLEER. The V end was cut by 0 bases, the J end by 0 bases, with 5 bases between. CDR3 length equals 14 residues. CDR3 bases: TGCGCCAGCAGCCAAGAAAAAGCTAACTATGGCTACACCTTC. Its translation is CASSQEKANYGYTF.

The chain joins TRBV29-1 to TRBJ2-7; D gene ambiguous. Germline CDR1 is SQVTM and CDR2 is ANQGSEA. The V end was cut by 4 bases, the J end by 3 bases, with 13 bases between. The CDR3 totals 13 residues. The CDR3 nucleotides read TGCAGCGTTGGGGCAGGTAGTGGCTACGAGCAGTACTTC. Its protein is CSVGAGSGYEQYF.

V usage is TRBV28 and J usage is TRBJ2-3, with D uncertain. Germline V gene data show CDR1 as MDHEN and CDR2 as SYDVKM. V gave up 4 bases and J gave up 8 bases, with 19 bases separating them. This CDR3 region has 15 residues. CDR3 in DNA: TGTGCCAGCAGTTCCGGATCTAGTGAAGCCACTACGCAGTATTTT. This gives the protein CASSSGSSEATTQYF.

Concerning this clone itself: The sample holds other DNA sequences that translate to the same CDR3. V is TRBV6-5 and J is TRBJ1-1; unclear D gene. V was clipped by 6 bases and J by 4 bases, with 12 bases between them. CDR3 length: 13 residues. Per the germline V gene, CDR1 is MNHEY and CDR2 is SVGAGI. The CDR3, as DNA: TGTGCCAGCAGCCTTGGGGTGGGCACTGAAGCTTTCTTT. Encoded protein: CASSLGVGTEAFF.

The rearrangement joins TRBV11-2 to TRBJ1-5, with 7 bases lining up with TRBD1. Germline CDR1 SGHAT, CDR2 FQNNGV. V dropped 5 bases and J dropped 7; count of bases not matched to a gene: 8. CDR3 length: 14 residues. CDR3 coding DNA: TGTGCCAGCAGCCAACTTTCAGGGGGACAGCCCCAGCATTTT. Encoded protein: CASSQLSGGQPQHF.

The V gene is TRBV6-1, the J gene TRBJ2-4; 8 bases map to TRBD1. CDR3 size: 15 residues. Germline V lookup: CDR1 MNHNS, CDR2 SASEGT. V lost 1 base to trimming and J lost 1 base; unmatched junction nucleotides: 0. The CDR3 DNA sequence: TGTGCCAGCAGTGAAGGACAGGGGGCCAAAAACATTCAGTACTTC. Translation gives CASSEGQGAKNIQYF.

The chain is built from TRBV6-5 and TRBJ2-1; D is possibly TRBD2 (6 bases). The CDR3 covers 12 residues. CDR1 and CDR2 from the germline V gene are MNHEY and SVGAGI. The V gene lost 7 bases and the J gene lost 4 bases, with 8 bases spanning the gap. The CDR3 is CASTGGYNEQFF. CDR3 nucleotides: TGTGCCAGCACCGGGGGTTACAATGAGCAGTTCTTC.

CDR3 sequence: CASSPTPGTDQPQHF. In DNA form, the CDR3 reads TGTGCCAGCAGCCCCACGCCGGGGACAGATCAGCCCCAGCATTTT. This sequence joins TRBV9 and TRBJ1-5; 7 bases line up with TRBD1. V lost 4 bases to trimming and J lost 5 bases; unmatched junction nucleotides: 9. In germline, CDR1 is SGDLS, CDR2 YYNGEE. This CDR3 region has 15 residues.

This rearrangement joins TRBV6-5 to TRBJ1-1; D gene ambiguous. The CDR3 loop spans 13 amino acids. Germline V lookup: CDR1 MNHEY, CDR2 SVGAGI. Trimming cost V 8 bases and J 0 bases, with 10 bases left between them. The DNA of the CDR3 is TGTGCCAGCGCATGGACGGTGAACACTGAAGCTTTCTTT. Protein product: CASAWTVNTEAFF.

The chain recombines TRBV5-1 with TRBJ1-3; D uncertain. The CDR3 contains 15 residues. Germline CDR1 is SGHRS and CDR2 is YFSETQ. Trimming left V 0 bases short and J 2 bases short, with 9 bases between. The CDR3: CASSLAATAGNTIYF. CDR3 nucleotide sequence: TGCGCCAGCAGCTTGGCGGCAACCGCTGGAAACACCATATATTTT.

V usage is TRBV24-1 and J usage is TRBJ1-5; D unresolved. Germline V gives CDR1 KGHDR, CDR2 SFDVKD. The CDR3 has 17 amino acids. V was pared by 3 bases and J by 1 base, with 15 bases between. The chain's CDR3 is CATSDQRAGESNQPQHF. The CDR3, as DNA: TGTGCCACCAGTGATCAGAGGGCTGGGGAGAGCAATCAGCCCCAGCATTTT.

The gene calls are TRBV2 and TRBJ2-5; D unresolved. With 0 bases removed from V and 2 bases from J, the gap between germline ends came to 7 bases. Germline values: CDR1 SNHLY, CDR2 FYNNEI. The CDR3 contains 14 residues. The CDR3 region is CASSEARQQETQYF. CDR3 DNA: TGTGCCAGCAGTGAAGCGCGCCAGCAAGAGACCCAGTACTTC.

This clone appeared a single time. The CDR3 DNA is TGTGCCAGTAGTATTTTGGCTAGCCCAGATACGCAGTATTTT. It yields the protein CASSILASPDTQYF. This rearrangement joins TRBV19 to TRBJ2-3, with D possibly being TRBD2 (5 bases). Germline loops: CDR1 LNHDA, CDR2 SQIVND (reference sequence). The CDR3 runs 14 residues. V dropped 3 bases and J dropped 4 bases, with 11 bases sitting between them.

The CDR3 DNA reads TGCAGCGTTGAAGATACAGGGATTAACTATGGCTACACCTTC. Protein: CSVEDTGINYGYTF. The rearrangement links TRBV29-1 to TRBJ1-2; the D gene is possibly TRBD1 (6 bases). Germline V lookup: CDR1 SQVTM, CDR2 ANQGSEA. Trimming cost V 0 bases and J 1 base, with 9 bases left between them. The CDR3 is made up of 14 amino acids.

J is TRBJ1-2 and V is TRBV29-1; the D is unclear. Trimming took 1 base from V and 4 from J, leaving 13 bases between them. This CDR3 is built from 14 residues. Germline-derived CDR1 and CDR2 are SQVTM and ANQGSEA. For the CDR3, the DNA is TGCAGCGTTGAAGTTGTCGCCGGGTTCTATGGCTACACCTTC. Translated, it gives CSVEVVAGFYGYTF.

Here the CDR3 reads CASSPYQGFTEAFF. CDR3 bases: TGCGCCAGCAGCCCGTATCAGGGATTCACTGAAGCTTTCTTT. The chain combines TRBV4-1 with TRBJ1-1; the D gene is possibly TRBD1 (5 bases). V lost 4 bases, J lost 4 bases, and 13 bases lay in between. The CDR3 has 14 residues. The germline V gene has CDR1 MGHRA and CDR2 YSYEKL.